The entry below gives a single T cell receptor (beta chain) sequence along with its context. Antigen specificity is unknown. These data originate in a study of PD-L1 blockade in urothelial cancer. Findings of the study overall: Below-median pretreatment blood TCR clonality predicted better survival.

Looked up from germline, CDR1 is SGHVS and CDR2 is FNYEAQ. The CDR3 has 13 residues. V lost 3 bases and J 2 bases, leaving 8 bases between the germline ends. Patients suffered from locally advanced or metastatic urothelial carcinoma. TCRdb's table, derived via immunoSEQ multiplex PCR, lists solely in-frame clones and lacks some. The table includes fewer than 30,000 clones, roughly 84% detected once. The clonotype comes from a man aged 70 or older with urothelial cancer. The sequences come from PBMCs, collected around atezolizumab (anti-PD-L1) treatment. The chain links TRBV7-6 to TRBJ2-7; no reliable D call. The CDR3 DNA reads TGTGCCAGCAGCTTTAATGCGGCCTACGAGCAGTACTTC. Its protein is CASSFNAAYEQYF. The full variable domain, completed using reference TRBV7-6 and TRBJ2-7, is GAGVSQSPRYKVTKRGQDVALRCDPISGHVSLYWYRQALGQGPEFLTYFNYEAQQDKSGLPNDRFSAERPEGSISTLTIQRTEQRDSAMYRCASSFNAAYEQYFGPGTRLTVT.